This is a list of T cell receptor beta chains from one sample in a study of CD8 T cells in ankylosing spondylitis. MiXCR was run by TCRdb on the 5' RACE reads, yielding one entry per CDR3 protein. The data hold about 360,000 distinct CDR3 sequences, with roughly 20% observed a single time. The sequencing sample was made of blood, either unsorted or a sorted T cell fraction (not recorded which). The receptors stem from a male donor with ankylosing spondylitis or in good health (not recorded which). Each CDR3 is given with its conserved first and last residue. The order of the fields is V gene, J gene, D gene, clone size, CDR3 DNA, CDR3 protein. A D gene is named only where the DNA matches it firmly. Clone size, where shown, is once, few, many, or a class for clones that have expanded.

TRBV5-6,TRBJ2-2,NA,few,TGTGCCAGCAGCTGGACGAACACCGGGGAGCTGTTTTTT,CASSWTNTGELFF
TRBV12-3/TRBV12-4,TRBJ2-2,NA,few,TGTGCCAGCAGGACTTTCAGGAACACCGGGGAGCTGTTTTTT,CASRTFRNTGELFF
TRBV5-1,TRBJ1-1,NA,NA,TGCGCCAGCAGCCACCCACCGAACACTGAAGCTTTCTTT,CASSHPPNTEAFF
TRBV5-6,TRBJ2-2,NA,NA,TGTGCCAGCAGCTTGGCTAGGGAAAAAACCGGGGAGCTGTTTTTT,CASSLAREKTGELFF
TRBV12-3/TRBV12-4,TRBJ1-6,NA,NA,TGTGCCAGCAGTTTATTATGGGGGTGGAATTCACCCCTCCACTTT,CASSLLWGWNSPLHF
TRBV5-4,TRBJ2-5,NA,NA,TGTGCCAGCAGCTTTCTGAAGCAAGAGACCCAGTACTTC,CASSFLKQETQYF
TRBV29-1,TRBJ2-3,NA,NA,TGCAGCGTTGAAGATCTGCAATATACGCAGTATTTT,CSVEDLQYTQYF
TRBV4-1,TRBJ2-4,NA,NA,TGCGCCAGCAGCCACCCCCCGCTAGCCAAAAACATTCAGTACTTC,CASSHPPLAKNIQYF
TRBV2,TRBJ2-2,NA,NA,TGTGCCAGCAGTGAGGGGGCCGTAACCGGGGAGCTGTTTTTT,CASSEGAVTGELFF
TRBV11-2,TRBJ2-5,TRBD2,once,TGTGCCAGCAGCCCCCCCTCACTAGCGGGGGGCCCCCGGGAGACCCAGTACTTC,CASSPPSLAGGPRETQYF
TRBV6-2/TRBV6-3,TRBJ1-5,NA,NA,TGTGCCAGCAGTTACGGGGTAGAAAATCAGCCCCAGCATTTT,CASSYGVENQPQHF
TRBV7-8,TRBJ2-5,NA,NA,TGTGCCAGCAGCTTAGTCGGAGGCAGGACGGGGCAAGAGACCCAGTACTTC,CASSLVGGRTGQETQYF
TRBV4-1,TRBJ2-3,NA,NA,TGCGCCAGCAGCCAAGATGGGCTCAGCGCCAGTACGCAGTATTTT,CASSQDGLSASTQYF
TRBV5-1,TRBJ2-5,TRBD2,NA,TGCGCCAGCAGCGGGCGGGGGGCCCCTCAAGAGACCCAGTACTTC,CASSGRGAPQETQYF
TRBV20-1,TRBJ2-1,NA,NA,TGCAGTGCTAGCGTTCACGGGACGGTCTACAATGAGCAGTTCTTC,CSASVHGTVYNEQFF
TRBV4-1,TRBJ2-3,TRBD1,few,TGCGCCAGCAGCCGGACATCGGGACAGTTGTCAGGCACAGATACGCAGTATTTT,CASSRTSGQLSGTDTQYF
TRBV12-3/TRBV12-4,TRBJ2-3,TRBD1,NA,TGTGCCAGCAGTTTTCCACAGGGGTTCCCAGATACGCAGTATTTT,CASSFPQGFPDTQYF
TRBV29-1,TRBJ2-3,TRBD2,NA,TGCAGCGTTGAAGTCGGGGAGGGAGGGACAGATACGCAGTATTTT,CSVEVGEGGTDTQYF
TRBV20-1,TRBJ2-5,TRBD2,NA,TGCAGTGCAAAGCTCGGGGGGGCCATGGAGACCCAGTACTTC,CSAKLGGAMETQYF
TRBV11-2,TRBJ2-7,NA,once,TGTGCCAGCAGCCCCAGAGCGGCCCCCCGCGAGCAGTACTTC,CASSPRAAPREQYF
TRBV29-1,TRBJ1-1,NA,many,TGCAGCGTTGAGCCGGAGATAGTCACTGAAGCTTTCTTT,CSVEPEIVTEAFF
TRBV2,TRBJ2-7,NA,NA,TGTGCCAGCAGTGAGGCCGCTAGGGGGGCCTACGAGCAGTACTTC,CASSEAARGAYEQYF
TRBV12-3/TRBV12-4,TRBJ2-5,TRBD1,NA,TGTGCCAGCAGCATATCGGGGTACAGGACAGGGGGCGGTGAGACCCAGTACTTC,CASSISGYRTGGGETQYF
TRBV30,TRBJ2-7,NA,few,TGTGCCTCGCAAAGCGGGACATACCCCTACGAGCAGTACTTC,CASQSGTYPYEQYF
TRBV25-1,TRBJ1-1,NA,few,TGTGCCAGCAGTGAATCTGTCAGGGATGGAACGAACACTGAAGCTTTCTTT,CASSESVRDGTNTEAFF
TRBV11-3,TRBJ2-1,TRBD2,NA,TGTGCCAGCAGCATTACTAGCGGGGGCCACAATGAGCAGTTCTTC,CASSITSGGHNEQFF
TRBV28,TRBJ2-7,TRBD2,NA,TGTGCCAGCAGTTCCCATAGCGGGGGGTTCTACGAGCAGTACTTC,CASSSHSGGFYEQYF
TRBV20-1,TRBJ2-7,TRBD1,NA,TGCAGCGCATTTCCCGGGACAGAGAGCTCCTACGAGCAGTACTTC,CSAFPGTESSYEQYF
TRBV29-1,TRBJ2-7,NA,NA,TGCAGCGTTGTGGCAGGCCGTGGCTACGAGCAGTACTTC,CSVVAGRGYEQYF